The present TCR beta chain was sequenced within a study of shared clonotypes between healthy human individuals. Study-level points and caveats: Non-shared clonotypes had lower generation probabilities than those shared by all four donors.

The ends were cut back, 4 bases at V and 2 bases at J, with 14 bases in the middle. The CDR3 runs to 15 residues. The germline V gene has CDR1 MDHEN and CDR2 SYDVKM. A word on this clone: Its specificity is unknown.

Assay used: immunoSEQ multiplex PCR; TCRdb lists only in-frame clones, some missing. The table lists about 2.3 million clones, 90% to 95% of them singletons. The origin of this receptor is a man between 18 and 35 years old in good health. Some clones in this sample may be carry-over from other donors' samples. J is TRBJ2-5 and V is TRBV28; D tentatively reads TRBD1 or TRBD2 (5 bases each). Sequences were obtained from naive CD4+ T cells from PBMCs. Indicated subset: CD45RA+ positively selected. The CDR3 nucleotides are TGTGCCAGCAGTTACCGGGACCGACCACAAGAGACCCAGTACTTC. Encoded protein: CASSYRDRPQETQYF.